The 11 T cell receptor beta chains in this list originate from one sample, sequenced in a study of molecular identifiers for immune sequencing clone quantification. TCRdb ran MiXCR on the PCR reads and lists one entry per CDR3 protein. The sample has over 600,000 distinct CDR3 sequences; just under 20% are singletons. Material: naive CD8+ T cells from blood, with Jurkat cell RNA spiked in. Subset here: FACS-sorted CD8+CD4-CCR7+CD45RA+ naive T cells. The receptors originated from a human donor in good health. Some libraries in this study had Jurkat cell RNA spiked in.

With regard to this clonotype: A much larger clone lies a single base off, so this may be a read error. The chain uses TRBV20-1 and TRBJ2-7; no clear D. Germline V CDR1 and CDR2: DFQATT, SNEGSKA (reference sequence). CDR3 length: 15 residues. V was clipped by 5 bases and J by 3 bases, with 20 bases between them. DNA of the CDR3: TGCAGTGCTCAGTCGGTGGCAGGCGCTATCTACGAGCAGTACTTC. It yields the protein CSAQSVAGAIYEQYF.

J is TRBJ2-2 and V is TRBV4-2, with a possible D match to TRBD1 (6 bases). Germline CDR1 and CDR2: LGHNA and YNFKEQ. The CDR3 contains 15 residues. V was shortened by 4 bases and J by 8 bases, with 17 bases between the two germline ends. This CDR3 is CASSRPAGVEGELFF. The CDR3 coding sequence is TGTGCCAGCAGCCGCCCGGCAGGGGTAGAAGGGGAGCTGTTTTTT.

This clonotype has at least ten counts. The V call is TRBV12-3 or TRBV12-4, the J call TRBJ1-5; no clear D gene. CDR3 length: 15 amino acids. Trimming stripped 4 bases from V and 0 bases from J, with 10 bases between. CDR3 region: CASSSTVYSNQPQHF. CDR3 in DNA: TGTGCCAGCAGTTCGACGGTCTATAGCAATCAGCCCCAGCATTTT.

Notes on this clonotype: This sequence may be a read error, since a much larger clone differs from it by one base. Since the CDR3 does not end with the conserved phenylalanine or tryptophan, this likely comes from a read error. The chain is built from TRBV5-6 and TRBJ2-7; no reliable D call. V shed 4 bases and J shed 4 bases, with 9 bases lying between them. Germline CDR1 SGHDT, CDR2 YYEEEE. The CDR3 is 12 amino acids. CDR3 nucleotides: TGTGCCAGCAGCCTGACCCTATACGAGCAGTACCTC. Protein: CASSLTLYEQYL.

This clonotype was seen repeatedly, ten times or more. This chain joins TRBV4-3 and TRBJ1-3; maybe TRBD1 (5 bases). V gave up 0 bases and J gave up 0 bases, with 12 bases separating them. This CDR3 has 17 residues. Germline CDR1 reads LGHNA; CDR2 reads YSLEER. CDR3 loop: CASSQDWQGVSGNTIYF. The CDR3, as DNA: TGCGCCAGCAGCCAAGATTGGCAGGGTGTCTCTGGAAACACCATATATTTT.

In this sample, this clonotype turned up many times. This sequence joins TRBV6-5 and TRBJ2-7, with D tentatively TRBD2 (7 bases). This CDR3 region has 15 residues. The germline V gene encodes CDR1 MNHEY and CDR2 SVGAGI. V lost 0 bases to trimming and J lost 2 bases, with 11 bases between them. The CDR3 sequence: CASSYSRGGAYEQYF. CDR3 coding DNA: TGTGCCAGCAGTTACTCAAGGGGGGGAGCCTACGAGCAGTACTTC.

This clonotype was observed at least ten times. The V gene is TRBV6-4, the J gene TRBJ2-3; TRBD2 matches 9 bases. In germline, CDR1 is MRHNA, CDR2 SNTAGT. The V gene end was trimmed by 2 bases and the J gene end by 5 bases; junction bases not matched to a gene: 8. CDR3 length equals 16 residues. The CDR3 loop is CASSDIAGAGGDTQYF. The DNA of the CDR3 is TGTGCCAGCAGTGACATAGCGGGAGCTGGTGGAGATACGCAGTATTTT.

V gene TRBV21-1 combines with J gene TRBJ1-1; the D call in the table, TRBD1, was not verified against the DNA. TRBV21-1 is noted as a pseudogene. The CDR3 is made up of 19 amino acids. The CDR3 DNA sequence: TGTGCCAGCAGCAGGGGGAAAGGGGGGAATAAACTCATGAACACTGAAGCTTTCTTT. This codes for CASSRGKGGNKLMNTEAFF.

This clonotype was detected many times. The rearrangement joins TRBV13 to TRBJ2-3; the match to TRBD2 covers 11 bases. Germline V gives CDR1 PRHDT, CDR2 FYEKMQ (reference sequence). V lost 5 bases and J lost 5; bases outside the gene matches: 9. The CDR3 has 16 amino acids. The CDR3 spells CASSPLLAGDEDTQYF. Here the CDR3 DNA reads TGTGCCAGCAGCCCATTACTAGCGGGAGATGAAGATACGCAGTATTTT.

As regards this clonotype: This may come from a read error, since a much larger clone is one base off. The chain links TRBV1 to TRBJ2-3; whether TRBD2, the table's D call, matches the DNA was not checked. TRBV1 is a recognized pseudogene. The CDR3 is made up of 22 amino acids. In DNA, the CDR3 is TGCACCAGCAGCCAAGATCTTTGGGTGGAGACTAGCGGGGCTCGGGGCGCAGATACGCAGTATTTT. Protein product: CTSSQDLWVETSGARGADTQYF.

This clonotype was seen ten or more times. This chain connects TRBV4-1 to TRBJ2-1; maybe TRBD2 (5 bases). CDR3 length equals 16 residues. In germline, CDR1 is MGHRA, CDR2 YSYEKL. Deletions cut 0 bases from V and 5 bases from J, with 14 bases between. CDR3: CASSQEFSGLHNEQFF. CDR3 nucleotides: TGCGCCAGCAGCCAAGAATTTTCAGGACTCCACAATGAGCAGTTCTTC.